A selection of T cell receptor beta chains follows, all from one sample in a study of blood T cells in healthy people across ages. TCRdb re-called the 5' RACE reads with MiXCR, one entry per CDR3 protein. In the table there are about 640,000 distinct CDR3 sequences, around 43% of which are singletons. The specimen was blood. All receptors come from an elderly man in good health. The CDR3 runs from the conserved cysteine through the conserved F or W. D genes are given only for firm matches. Only some rows state a clone size, as once, few, many or a class for expanded clones.

D: TRBD2; V: TRBV2; J: TRBJ2-3; size: few; DNA: TGTGCCAGCCAAACTAGCGGGTTCACAGATACGCAGTATTTT; CDR3: CASQTSGFTDTQYF
D: TRBD1; V: TRBV7-2; J: TRBJ1-5; size: few; DNA: TGTGCCAGCAGCCCCTCCGTGGACAGGGGCAATCAGCCCCAGCATTTT; CDR3: CASSPSVDRGNQPQHF
D: .; V: TRBV6-6; J: TRBJ2-2; size: .; DNA: TGTGCCAGCAGCAACTGGGGGGCCGGGGAGCTGTTTTTT; CDR3: CASSNWGAGELFF
D: .; V: TRBV4-2; J: TRBJ2-1; size: .; DNA: TGTGCCAGCAGCCAAGGACAGGGAGGTAACTACGAGCAGTTCTTC; CDR3: CASSQGQGGNYEQFF
D: .; V: TRBV6-2/TRBV6-3; J: TRBJ2-1; size: few; DNA: TGTGCCAGCAGTTTGGAGGGTGGGCTTTACAATGAGCAGTTCTTC; CDR3: CASSLEGGLYNEQFF
D: TRBD1; V: TRBV20-1; J: TRBJ1-5; size: .; DNA: TGCAGTGCGCGGACAGGGGGGAACGGCAATCAGCCCCAGCATTTT; CDR3: CSARTGGNGNQPQHF
D: TRBD2; V: TRBV12-3/TRBV12-4; J: TRBJ2-1; size: .; DNA: TGTGCCAGCAGGGGGGGGAGAGAGGGTGGACATGAGCAGTTCTTC; CDR3: CASRGGREGGHEQFF
D: .; V: TRBV5-1; J: TRBJ1-4; size: .; DNA: TGCGCCAGCAGCTTGGCCACGGCTTTTAATGAAAAACTGTTTTTT; CDR3: CASSLATAFNEKLFF
D: TRBD2; V: TRBV7-2; J: TRBJ2-5; size: many; DNA: TGTGCCAGCAGTGCCGGACTAGCGGGAGGGGAGACCCAGTACTTC; CDR3: CASSAGLAGGETQYF
D: TRBD1; V: TRBV3-1; J: TRBJ2-7; size: few; DNA: TGTGCCAGCAGCCCACAGGGGACAATTTACGAGCAGTACTTC; CDR3: CASSPQGTIYEQYF
D: .; V: TRBV6-2/TRBV6-3; J: TRBJ2-5; size: .; DNA: TGTGCCAGCACCTGGGGCAGGGGAGGGGAGACCCAGTACTTC; CDR3: CASTWGRGGETQYF
D: TRBD1; V: TRBV10-2; J: TRBJ2-1; size: .; DNA: TGCGCCACCCAGGACAGGGGGCGAGGTGAGCAGTTCTTC; CDR3: CATQDRGRGEQFF
D: .; V: TRBV28; J: TRBJ1-4; size: .; DNA: TGTGCCAGCAGTGTGACTGACTCCGGTAATGAAAAACTATTTTTT; CDR3: CASSVTDSGNEKLFF
D: .; V: TRBV20-1; J: TRBJ2-1; size: .; DNA: TGCAGTGTGGACCCCCACGGGGAGCAGTTCTTC; CDR3: CSVDPHGEQFF
D: TRBD1; V: TRBV10-3; J: TRBJ2-1; size: few; DNA: TGTGCCATCGCAGAACCGGGACAGGGGTTTGGCAATGAGCAGTTCTTC; CDR3: CAIAEPGQGFGNEQFF
D: TRBD2; V: TRBV19; J: TRBJ2-1; size: .; DNA: TGTGCCAGTAGTATAGTGAGTAGCGGGGGGGTTAGCTCCTACAATGAGCAGTTCTTC; CDR3: CASSIVSSGGVSSYNEQFF
D: .; V: TRBV12-3/TRBV12-4; J: TRBJ1-2; size: .; DNA: TGTGCCAGCAGACCCGGGACAAACGGCTACACCTTC; CDR3: CASRPGTNGYTF
D: TRBD1; V: TRBV7-2; J: TRBJ2-3; size: few; DNA: TGTGCCAGCAGATCCGCCGGGACAGCCCAGTATTTT; CDR3: CASRSAGTAQYF
D: TRBD2; V: TRBV6-6; J: TRBJ2-7; size: once; DNA: TGTGCCAGCAGGGGGGGACTAGCGGGAAACGAGCAGTACTTC; CDR3: CASRGGLAGNEQYF
D: .; V: TRBV5-1; J: TRBJ1-1; size: .; DNA: TGCGCCAGCAGCTTCCGACCCAAGGAGGGTGAAGCTTTCTTT; CDR3: CASSFRPKEGEAFF
D: TRBD2; V: TRBV5-8; J: TRBJ2-3; size: .; DNA: TGTGCCAGCAGCGTGGGACTAGCGGAGGGCACAGATACGCAGTATTTT; CDR3: CASSVGLAEGTDTQYF
D: .; V: TRBV28; J: TRBJ2-7; size: .; DNA: TGTGCCAGCAGTGTCCTGACATCCTACGAGCAGTACTTC; CDR3: CASSVLTSYEQYF
D: .; V: TRBV6-2/TRBV6-3; J: TRBJ2-3; size: many; DNA: TGTGCCAGCAGTTACTCGACGACAGGAGCCTACACAGATACGCAGTATTTT; CDR3: CASSYSTTGAYTDTQYF
D: .; V: TRBV5-6; J: TRBJ1-5; size: .; DNA: TGTGCCAGCAGCTTGGGAAGGGGGGCCGGTCAGCCCCAGCATTTT; CDR3: CASSLGRGAGQPQHF